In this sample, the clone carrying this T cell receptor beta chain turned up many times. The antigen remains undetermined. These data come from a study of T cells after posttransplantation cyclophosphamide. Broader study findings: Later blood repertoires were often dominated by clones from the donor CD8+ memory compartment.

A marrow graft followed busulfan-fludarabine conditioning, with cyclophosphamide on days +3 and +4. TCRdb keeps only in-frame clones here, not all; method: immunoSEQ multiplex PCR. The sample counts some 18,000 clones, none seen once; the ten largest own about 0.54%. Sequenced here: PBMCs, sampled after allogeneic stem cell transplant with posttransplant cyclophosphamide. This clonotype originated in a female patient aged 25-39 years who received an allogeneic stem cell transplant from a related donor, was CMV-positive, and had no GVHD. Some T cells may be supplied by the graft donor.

CDR3 region: CASSTQVGNHNEQFF. DNA for the CDR3: TGTGCCAGCAGCACGCAGGTCGGGAATCACAATGAGCAGTTCTTC. The genes are TRBV7-6 and TRBJ2-1; the D gene is possibly TRBD2 (5 bases). CDR3 size: 15 residues. The germline CDR1 and CDR2 sequences are SGHVS and FNYEAQ. V was cut by 5 bases and J by 5 bases, with 16 bases left in between.